The 30 T cell receptor beta chains reported below all come from one sample, sequenced in a study of beta chain features in type 1 diabetes. Expressed TCRB transcripts were sequenced because the isolated RNA had all been reverse transcribed beforehand. Clones were read by immunoSEQ multiplex PCR, and TCRdb kept only the in-frame ones, dropping some. The data contain 70,000 to 90,000 clones, 25% to 35% of them singletons. The sequencing sample was made of stem cell memory CD4+ T cells from blood. The receptors stem from a young woman in good health.

This clone was counted a few times. The rearrangement uses TRBV30 and TRBJ2-7; 9 bases map to TRBD1. With 3 bases clipped from V and 0 bases from J, the junction kept 3 bases outside the gene matches. This CDR3 comprises 14 residues. CDR1 GTSNPN and CDR2 SVGIG come from the germline V gene (reference sequence). CDR3 sequence: CAWSRTGDSYEQYF. The DNA for the CDR3 is TGTGCCTGGAGCCGGACAGGGGACTCCTACGAGCAGTACTTC.

The rearrangement uses TRBV6-5 and TRBJ2-1; perhaps TRBD1 as D (5 bases). V was shortened by 7 bases and J by 1 base, with 11 bases between the two germline ends. The CDR3 is made up of 14 amino acids. Germline values: CDR1 MNHEY, CDR2 SVGAGI. This chain's CDR3 is CASTPGLSYNEQFF. The CDR3 bases are TGTGCCAGCACCCCAGGGCTTTCCTACAATGAGCAGTTCTTC.

Of note for this clone: Other DNA sequences in this specimen translate into the identical CDR3. The rearrangement uses TRBV5-1 and TRBJ2-7; 7 nucleotides agree with TRBD1. The CDR3 extends over 15 amino acids. With V trimmed by 5 bases and J by 2 bases, 10 bases remained unmatched. Germline V gene lookup returns CDR1 SGHRS and CDR2 YFSETQ. Here the CDR3 DNA reads TGCGCCAGCAGTCCACGACAGGGTTCGGCCTACGAGCAGTACTTC. Protein product: CASSPRQGSAYEQYF.

There are a few counts of this clone. The chain has TRBV5-6 and TRBJ1-4, with D possibly matching TRBD1 (5 bases). Germline loops: CDR1 SGHDT, CDR2 YYEEEE. Trimming took off 4 bases at V and 8 bases at J, with 15 bases between the two ends. The CDR3 has 14 amino acids. The CDR3 loop is CASSVQGDREKLFF. CDR3 nucleotide sequence: TGTGCCAGCAGCGTCCAAGGGGATAGGGAAAAACTGTTTTTT. Full variable domain (missing parts from reference TRBV5-6 and TRBJ1-4): DAGVTQSPTHLIKTRGQQVTLRCSPKSGHDTVSWYQQALGQGPQFIFQYYEEEERQRGNFPDRFSGHQFPNYSSELNVNALLLGDSALYLCASSVQGDREKLFFGSGTQLSVL.

V is TRBV5-1 and J is TRBJ2-5; D gene unclear. The V and J ends lost 3 bases and 6 bases respectively, with 6 bases between them. The CDR3 runs to 11 residues. CDR1 is SGHRS, CDR2 YFSETQ, per germline. The CDR3 here is CASSSSKTQYF. The CDR3, as DNA: TGCGCCAGCAGCTCTTCTAAGACCCAGTACTTC.

The chain uses TRBV5-4 and TRBJ2-6; D is unresolved. Trimming shortened V by 2 bases and J by 3 bases, and 6 bases separated the two germline ends. Germline V lookup: CDR1 SGHNT, CDR2 YYREEE (reference sequence). The CDR3 consists of 14 residues. The CDR3 region has the DNA TGTGCCAGCAGCTTTCAGGATGGGGCCAACGTCCTGACTTTC. This gives the protein CASSFQDGANVLTF. Complete variable domain (other parts from reference TRBV5-4 and TRBJ2-6): ETGVTQSPTHLIKTRGQQVTLRCSSQSGHNTVSWYQQALGQGPQFIFQYYREEENGRGNFPPRFSGLQFPNYSSELNVNALELDDSALYLCASSFQDGANVLTFGAGSRLTVL.

J is TRBJ1-1 and V is TRBV29-1, with 7 bases fitting TRBD1. The junction had 9 bases not matched to a gene; V was cut back by 6 bases and J by 5 bases. This CDR3 spans 13 amino acids. Germline V lookup: CDR1 SQVTM, CDR2 ANQGSEA. The CDR3 bases are TGCAGCGTCGAGAGGGGGCTGAGGACTGAAGCTTTCTTT. Translated, it gives CSVERGLRTEAFF.

The V call is TRBV5-1, the J call TRBJ2-7; 7 bases map to TRBD1. V lost 4 bases and J lost 4; bases outside the gene matches: 11. The germline V gene encodes CDR1 SGHRS and CDR2 YFSETQ. CDR3 length: 15 amino acids. The CDR3 sequence is CASSQGQERLYEQYF. CDR3 DNA: TGCGCCAGCAGCCAAGGACAGGAAAGGCTATACGAGCAGTACTTC.

The genes are TRBV9 and TRBJ1-1; D remains unclear. V was shortened by 1 base and J by 5 bases, with 12 bases between the two germline ends. The CDR3 totals 14 residues. Germline CDR1 is SGDLS and CDR2 is YYNGEE. The CDR3 protein is CASSVSSSGTEAFF. CDR3 nucleotide sequence: TGTGCCAGCAGCGTAAGTTCTTCCGGGACTGAAGCTTTCTTT.

The table lists this clone with a few counts. This chain uses TRBV5-6 with TRBJ2-1; 7 bases match TRBD1. J lost 10 bases, V lost 5 bases, and 6 bases had no gene match. CDR1 and CDR2 from the germline V gene are SGHDT and YYEEEE. This CDR3 region has 12 residues. Here the CDR3 reads CASSSDRVEQFF. CDR3 nucleotide sequence: TGTGCCAGCAGTTCAGACAGGGTGGAGCAGTTCTTC.

This clone came up a few times. The J gene is TRBJ2-2, the V gene TRBV19; D gene uncertain. The V end was cut by 9 bases, the J end by 7 bases, with 21 bases between. CDR1 is LNHDA and CDR2 is SQIVND in the germline V gene (reference sequence). The CDR3 sequence is 15 residues long. The CDR3 bases are TGTGCCAGGCTTCCCCCCGGGTCCCCACGCGGGGAGCTGTTTTTT. Its protein is CARLPPGSPRGELFF.

To note about this clone: The junction differs from germline at one of its ends, possibly a read error. This chain uses TRBV7-7 with TRBJ2-5; 9 bases are shared with TRBD1. Germline V CDR1 and CDR2: SSHAT, FNYEAQ (reference sequence). The CDR3 is made up of 15 amino acids. CDR3 coding DNA: TGTGCTAGCAGCCCGGGGGGACAGGGAAGGGAGACCCAGTACTTC. It is translated as CASSPGGQGRETQYF. Complete variable domain (other parts from reference TRBV7-7 and TRBJ2-5): GAGVSQSPRYKVTKRGQDVTLRCDPISSHATLYWYQQALGQGPEFLTYFNYEAQPDKSGLPSDRFSAERPEGSISTLTIQRTEQRDSAMYRCASSPGGQGRETQYFGPGTRLLVL.

This chain uses TRBV7-6 with TRBJ1-2; 7 positions agree with TRBD1. Germline values: CDR1 SGHVS, CDR2 FNYEAQ. The CDR3 loop spans 13 amino acids. Trimming removed 2 bases from V and 6 bases from J; junction bases left unmatched: 3. CDR3 nucleotides: TGTGCCAGCAGCTTAAGTGACAGGGATGGCTACACCTTC. This sequence encodes CASSLSDRDGYTF.

V usage is TRBV27 and J usage is TRBJ2-7, with D possibly being TRBD2 (6 bases). V gave up 6 bases and J gave up 6 bases, with 24 bases separating them. This CDR3 is 16 amino acids long. Germline V lookup: CDR1 MNHEY, CDR2 SMNVEV (reference sequence). In DNA, the CDR3 is TGTGCCAGCAGACTTAATAGGGCGGTGCAGGGAGGCGAGCAGTACTTC. This codes for CASRLNRAVQGGEQYF.

The chain recombines TRBV6-5 with TRBJ1-1, with D unresolved. Trimming stripped 2 bases from V and 5 bases from J, with 12 bases between. The length of the CDR3 is 14 residues. Per the germline V gene, CDR1 is MNHEY and CDR2 is SVGAGI. The CDR3 coding sequence is TGTGCCAGCAGTTACGACCCTCGGGAGACTGAAGCTTTCTTT. This gives the protein CASSYDPRETEAFF.

In its sample, this clone was seen a few times. The chain employs TRBV7-6 and TRBJ2-7, with a weak D call TRBD1 (6 bases). Germline values: CDR1 SGHVS, CDR2 FNYEAQ. The CDR3 extends over 14 amino acids. V lost 2 bases and J lost 3, with 11 bases in between. CDR3 in DNA: TGTGCCAGCAGCTTATCTACAGGGAGCTACGAGCAGTACTTC. Amino acid sequence: CASSLSTGSYEQYF.

V is TRBV4-1 and J is TRBJ1-5; 8 nucleotides align to TRBD1. The germline V gene encodes CDR1 MGHRA and CDR2 YSYEKL. V shed 0 bases and J 5 bases; nucleotides not matched to a gene: 6. This CDR3 is built from 16 residues. The CDR3 DNA reads as TGCGCCAGCAGCCAAGATCTAGGACAGGGCCATCAGCCCCAGCATTTT. As protein: CASSQDLGQGHQPQHF.

The rearrangement uses TRBV6-1 and TRBJ2-1; TRBD2 matches at 8 bases. Trimming at V came to 8 bases and at J to 4 bases, leaving 10 bases not matched to a gene. The CDR3 loop spans 15 amino acids. Germline assignment: CDR1 MNHNS and CDR2 SASEGT. CDR3 residues: CASGPGGVLYNEQFF. CDR3 nucleotide sequence: TGTGCCAGCGGACCGGGGGGGGTTTTGTACAATGAGCAGTTCTTC.

The chain has TRBV9 and TRBJ2-6, with D tentatively TRBD1 (7 bases). Trimming stripped 3 bases from V and 2 bases from J, with 21 bases between. The CDR3 contains 19 residues. Germline loops: CDR1 SGDLS, CDR2 YYNGEE. The CDR3 DNA reads TGTGCCAGCAGCGACCCCAGGGGGACTCCTTCCACTGGGGCCAACGTCCTGACTTTC. Translation: CASSDPRGTPSTGANVLTF.

This clone was recorded a few times. The V call is TRBV7-9, the J call TRBJ2-7; D gene ambiguous. CDR1 SEHNR and CDR2 FQNEAQ come from the germline V gene (reference sequence). This CDR3 spans 14 amino acids. With 4 bases removed from V and 4 bases from J, the gap between germline ends came to 14 bases. The CDR3 here is CASSSRSGPYEQYF. CDR3 coding DNA: TGTGCCAGCAGCTCCCGGTCGGGTCCTTACGAGCAGTACTTC. Together with reference TRBV7-9 and TRBJ2-7, the CDR3 gives the full variable domain: DTGVSQNPRHKITKRGQNVTFRCDPISEHNRLYWYRQTLGQGPEFLTYFQNEAQLEKSRLLSDRFSAERPKGSFSTLEIQRTEQGDSAMYLCASSSRSGPYEQYFGPGTRLTVT.

CDR3 coding DNA: TGTGCCAGCAGCTTGGGACAGGGCGGCCGAAATCAGCCCCAGCATTTT. This gives the protein CASSLGQGGRNQPQHF. This sequence joins TRBV5-6 and TRBJ1-5; TRBD1 matches at 7 bases. V trimming: 0 bases; J trimming: 4 bases; junction bases outside the gene matches: 7. CDR1 and CDR2 from the germline V gene are SGHDT and YYEEEE. The CDR3 loop spans 16 amino acids.

This clone was counted at least ten times. The V and J genes are TRBV7-9 and TRBJ1-3; 7 bases match TRBD1. The CDR3 extends over 12 amino acids. V was clipped by 4 bases and J by 8 bases; unmatched bases: 2. Germline CDR1 is SEHNR and CDR2 is FQNEAQ (reference sequence). The CDR3 nucleotides read TGTGCCAGCAGCTCACAGGGGCACACCATATATTTT. It yields the protein CASSSQGHTIYF.

The chain joins TRBV9 to TRBJ2-1, with 7 bases that match TRBD2. The V gene end was trimmed by 4 bases and the J gene end by 7 bases; junction bases not matched to a gene: 11. Germline V gene sequence: CDR1 SGDLS, CDR2 YYNGEE. The CDR3 sequence is 15 residues long. CDR3 coding DNA: TGTGCCAGCAGCCCCCCTTGGTCTAGCGGTAATGAGCAGTTCTTC. Protein sequence: CASSPPWSSGNEQFF.

This clone came up a few times. V and J are TRBV10-3 and TRBJ1-1, with D possibly TRBD1 on 5 matching bases. The V end was cut by 7 bases, the J end by 2 bases, with 11 bases between. This CDR3 spans 13 amino acids. Germline CDR1 reads ENHRY; CDR2 reads SYGVKD. Here the CDR3 DNA reads TGTGCCATCAACCAGGGCCGAAACACTGAAGCTTTCTTT. Its translation: CAINQGRNTEAFF.

J is TRBJ1-5 and V is TRBV28, with D possibly being TRBD1 (5 bases). Trimming took off 6 bases at V and 2 bases at J, with 14 bases between the two ends. The length of the CDR3 is 15 residues. Germline V gene sequence: CDR1 MDHEN, CDR2 SYDVKM. CDR3 sequence reads: CASSSAGGGNQPQHF. The CDR3 DNA is TGTGCCAGCAGCTCCGCCGGGGGTGGCAATCAGCCCCAGCATTTT.

This clone was seen a handful of times. The V and J genes are TRBV5-1 and TRBJ1-3, with D hard to call. V lost 4 bases and J lost 4, with 6 bases in between. CDR1 is SGHRS, CDR2 YFSETQ, per germline. The CDR3 covers 12 residues. This CDR3 is CASSPEGNTIYF. Here the CDR3 DNA reads TGCGCCAGCAGCCCGGAGGGAAACACCATATATTTT.

This clone was found a few times. The chain carries TRBV5-4 and TRBJ1-5; possible D gene TRBD1, 5 bases. Trimming cost V 4 bases and J 4 bases, with 12 bases left between them. The CDR3 contains 14 residues. Germline V gene sequence: CDR1 SGHNT, CDR2 YYREEE (reference sequence). The CDR3 protein is CASSAGTANQPQHF. In nucleotides, the CDR3 is TGTGCCAGCAGCGCCGGGACTGCAAATCAGCCCCAGCATTTT.

The chain combines TRBV9 with TRBJ2-2; perhaps TRBD2 as D (7 bases). The germline gives CDR1 SGDLS, CDR2 YYNGEE. Trimming took 4 bases from V and 5 from J, leaving 18 bases between them. This CDR3 region has 16 residues. The CDR3, as DNA: TGTGCCAGCAGCCCTCATGGGGGGGGCCTTACCGGGGAGCTGTTTTTT. Encoded protein: CASSPHGGGLTGELFF.

CDR3 sequence: CASSPQHGTDTQYF. CDR3 DNA: TGTGCCAGCAGCCCTCAACATGGCACAGATACGCAGTATTTT. The chain combines TRBV7-2 with TRBJ2-3; no definite D call. CDR3 length: 14 amino acids. The V gene lost 5 bases and the J gene lost 1 base, with 10 bases spanning the gap. Germline V gene sequence: CDR1 SGHTA, CDR2 FQGNSA.

This rearrangement joins TRBV5-1 to TRBJ2-7; TRBD2 agrees at 12 bases. The junction had 10 bases not matched to a gene; V was cut back by 4 bases and J by 5 bases. Germline CDR1 is SGHRS and CDR2 is YFSETQ. This CDR3 spans 16 amino acids. CDR3 bases: TGCGCCAGCAGCGTAGGACTAGCGGGAAGGTGGGACGAGCAGTACTTC. It yields the protein CASSVGLAGRWDEQYF.